The rows below give T cell receptor beta chains drawn from one sample of a study of regulatory T cells in long-lasting Graves disease. TCRdb reanalysed the multiplex PCR reads using MiXCR and keeps one entry per CDR3 protein. The sample yields about 430,000 distinct CDR3 sequences, roughly a fifth seen once. Sequencing was performed on peripheral blood mononuclear cells (PBMCs), taken when the disease was refractory, from a patient treated with antithyroid drugs. These receptors were collected from a female donor with Graves disease. Both conserved end residues are part of each CDR3. Each record gives: clone size, J gene, D gene, V gene, CDR3 protein, CDR3 DNA. A D gene is named only where the DNA matches it firmly. Part of the rows lack a size; the others show once, few, many or a class for expanded clones.

abundance: few; j_gene: TRBJ1-5; d_gene: -; v_gene: TRBV20-1; CDR3aa: CSAREGSLDQPQHF; CDR3nt: TGCAGTGCTAGAGAGGGCAGCCTAGATCAGCCCCAGCATTTT
abundance: many; j_gene: TRBJ2-4; d_gene: -; v_gene: TRBV15; CDR3aa: CATSRDLGILAKNIQYF; CDR3nt: TGTGCCACCAGCAGAGATCTGGGGATCTTAGCCAAAAACATTCAGTACTTC
abundance: many; j_gene: TRBJ2-5; d_gene: TRBD1; v_gene: TRBV20-1; CDR3aa: CSARAGGAETQYF; CDR3nt: TGCAGTGCTAGAGCAGGGGGCGCAGAGACCCAGTACTTC
abundance: many; j_gene: TRBJ2-7; d_gene: -; v_gene: TRBV6-1; CDR3aa: CASTLGLGSYEQYF; CDR3nt: TGTGCCAGCACCCTGGGGCTGGGTTCCTACGAGCAGTACTTC
abundance: many; j_gene: TRBJ1-4; d_gene: -; v_gene: TRBV15; CDR3aa: CATSRDGGDNEKLFF; CDR3nt: TGTGCCACCAGCAGAGATGGCGGGGATAATGAAAAACTGTTTTTT
abundance: -; j_gene: TRBJ2-3; d_gene: -; v_gene: TRBV28; CDR3aa: CASSLLVGRSDTQYF; CDR3nt: TGTGCCAGCAGTTTACTGGTCGGTAGGTCAGATACGCAGTATTTT
abundance: few; j_gene: TRBJ1-5; d_gene: TRBD1; v_gene: TRBV5-1; CDR3aa: CASSAGTGAYQPQHF; CDR3nt: TGCGCCAGCAGCGCGGGGACAGGAGCCTATCAGCCCCAGCATTTT
abundance: few; j_gene: TRBJ1-1; d_gene: TRBD1; v_gene: TRBV12-3/TRBV12-4; CDR3aa: CASSGQGGMNTEAFF; CDR3nt: TGTGCCAGCAGTGGACAGGGAGGGATGAACACTGAAGCTTTCTTT
abundance: -; j_gene: TRBJ2-6; d_gene: -; v_gene: TRBV3-1; CDR3aa: CASSPEGAGANVLTF; CDR3nt: TGTGCCAGCAGCCCCGAGGGCGCGGGGGCCAACGTCCTGACTTTC
abundance: -; j_gene: TRBJ1-1; d_gene: -; v_gene: TRBV6-1; CDR3aa: CASSLLTVLGTEAFF; CDR3nt: TGTGCCAGCAGCCTCCTGACGGTTTTGGGCACTGAAGCTTTCTTT
abundance: many; j_gene: TRBJ1-1; d_gene: -; v_gene: TRBV5-1; CDR3aa: CASSFSVEAGTEAFF; CDR3nt: TGCGCCAGCAGCTTTTCGGTAGAAGCCGGCACTGAAGCTTTCTTT
abundance: -; j_gene: TRBJ2-2; d_gene: -; v_gene: TRBV7-6; CDR3aa: CASSFPGSAGELFF; CDR3nt: TGTGCCAGCAGCTTTCCAGGTTCTGCCGGGGAGCTGTTTTTT
abundance: many; j_gene: TRBJ2-7; d_gene: TRBD2; v_gene: TRBV10-3; CDR3aa: CAISDGLAVSYEQYF; CDR3nt: TGTGCCATCAGTGATGGACTAGCGGTCTCCTACGAGCAGTACTTC
abundance: few; j_gene: TRBJ1-5; d_gene: -; v_gene: TRBV3-1; CDR3aa: CASSLQSGNQPQHF; CDR3nt: TGTGCCAGCAGCCTCCAGAGTGGCAATCAGCCCCAGCATTTT
abundance: many; j_gene: TRBJ1-1; d_gene: -; v_gene: TRBV28; CDR3aa: CASSPAGGKNTEAFF; CDR3nt: TGTGCCAGCAGTCCGGCGGGGGGGAAGAACACTGAAGCTTTCTTT
abundance: many; j_gene: TRBJ2-5; d_gene: -; v_gene: TRBV11-2; CDR3aa: CASSYTSPETQYF; CDR3nt: TGTGCCAGCAGCTACACTAGCCCAGAGACCCAGTACTTC
abundance: -; j_gene: TRBJ1-4; d_gene: -; v_gene: TRBV2; CDR3aa: CASSGPLRATNEKLFF; CDR3nt: TGTGCCAGCAGTGGGCCTCTACGAGCAACTAATGAAAAACTGTTTTTT
abundance: -; j_gene: TRBJ2-5; d_gene: TRBD2; v_gene: TRBV6-6; CDR3aa: CVSSYSGHRGVSGRGETQYF; CDR3nt: TGTGTCAGCAGTTACTCGGGACACAGGGGCGTTAGCGGGAGAGGAGAGACCCAGTACTTC
abundance: few; j_gene: TRBJ2-2; d_gene: -; v_gene: TRBV14; CDR3aa: CASSHLRGSQPMNTGELFF; CDR3nt: TGTGCCAGCAGCCATCTGCGAGGGAGTCAACCCATGAACACCGGGGAGCTGTTTTTT
abundance: many; j_gene: TRBJ1-5; d_gene: -; v_gene: TRBV10-3; CDR3aa: CAISERDSNQPQHF; CDR3nt: TGTGCCATCAGTGAGAGGGACAGCAATCAGCCCCAGCATTTT
abundance: few; j_gene: TRBJ2-5; d_gene: -; v_gene: TRBV20-1; CDR3aa: CSARQAKETQYF; CDR3nt: TGCAGTGCTAGGCAAGCTAAAGAGACCCAGTACTTC
abundance: -; j_gene: TRBJ2-5; d_gene: -; v_gene: TRBV20-1; CDR3aa: CSARLPAGSKETQYF; CDR3nt: TGCAGTGCTAGACTACCTGCAGGGTCTAAAGAGACCCAGTACTTC
abundance: many; j_gene: TRBJ2-2; d_gene: TRBD2; v_gene: TRBV28; CDR3aa: CASSLGLAGYTGELFF; CDR3nt: TGTGCCAGCAGTCTTGGACTAGCGGGTTACACCGGGGAGCTGTTTTTT
abundance: -; j_gene: TRBJ2-3; d_gene: TRBD1; v_gene: TRBV2; CDR3aa: CASRPGQGATDTQYF; CDR3nt: TGTGCCAGCAGACCAGGACAGGGGGCTACAGATACGCAGTATTTT
abundance: -; j_gene: TRBJ2-7; d_gene: -; v_gene: TRBV20-1; CDR3aa: CSASVFAYEQYF; CDR3nt: TGCAGTGCTAGTGTCTTCGCCTACGAGCAGTACTTC
abundance: many; j_gene: TRBJ2-7; d_gene: -; v_gene: TRBV12-3/TRBV12-4; CDR3aa: CASSYRNEQYF; CDR3nt: TGTGCCAGCAGTTACCGGAACGAGCAGTACTTC
abundance: -; j_gene: TRBJ2-1; d_gene: TRBD1; v_gene: TRBV20-1; CDR3aa: CSARVLGQVSYNEQFF; CDR3nt: TGCAGTGCTAGAGTATTAGGACAGGTGTCCTACAATGAGCAGTTCTTC
abundance: few; j_gene: TRBJ2-1; d_gene: -; v_gene: TRBV7-9; CDR3aa: CASSLSASNNEQFF; CDR3nt: TGTGCCAGCAGCTTATCGGCTAGCAACAATGAGCAGTTCTTC
abundance: -; j_gene: TRBJ2-1; d_gene: -; v_gene: TRBV7-2; CDR3aa: CASSLVSGSPYNEQFF; CDR3nt: TGTGCCAGCAGCTTAGTGTCGGGGAGCCCCTACAATGAGCAGTTCTTC
abundance: many; j_gene: TRBJ2-7; d_gene: -; v_gene: TRBV14; CDR3aa: CASSQAQGAGAYEQYF; CDR3nt: TGTGCCAGCAGCCAAGCACAGGGAGCTGGCGCCTACGAGCAGTACTTC
abundance: few; j_gene: TRBJ2-5; d_gene: TRBD2; v_gene: TRBV19; CDR3aa: CASRGDRLAGGKETQYF; CDR3nt: TGTGCCAGTAGGGGAGACCGACTAGCGGGGGGAAAAGAGACCCAGTACTTC
abundance: -; j_gene: TRBJ2-5; d_gene: -; v_gene: TRBV5-1; CDR3aa: CASSEDGRAETQYF; CDR3nt: TGCGCCAGCAGCGAGGACGGACGTGCTGAGACCCAGTACTTC
abundance: few; j_gene: TRBJ2-7; d_gene: TRBD2; v_gene: TRBV13; CDR3aa: CASSLGPGLAGYNEQYF; CDR3nt: TGTGCCAGCAGCTTAGGGCCAGGGCTAGCGGGATACAACGAGCAGTACTTC
abundance: -; j_gene: TRBJ2-1; d_gene: TRBD2; v_gene: TRBV5-1; CDR3aa: CASRSPLGAGVYHEQFF; CDR3nt: TGCGCCAGCAGATCCCCTTTAGGAGCGGGAGTTTACCATGAGCAGTTCTTC
abundance: many; j_gene: TRBJ2-7; d_gene: -; v_gene: TRBV7-9; CDR3aa: CASQPTYSYEQYF; CDR3nt: TGTGCCAGTCAACCGACTTACTCCTACGAGCAGTACTTC
abundance: many; j_gene: TRBJ2-5; d_gene: TRBD2; v_gene: TRBV20-1; CDR3aa: CSAISTSGKETQYF; CDR3nt: TGCAGTGCTATCTCGACGAGCGGGAAGGAGACCCAGTACTTC
abundance: -; j_gene: TRBJ2-2; d_gene: -; v_gene: TRBV7-6; CDR3aa: CASSSTRENTGELFF; CDR3nt: TGTGCCAGCAGCTCAACTAGAGAAAACACCGGGGAGCTGTTTTTT
abundance: -; j_gene: TRBJ1-5; d_gene: -; v_gene: TRBV30; CDR3aa: CAWNEGGQPQHF; CDR3nt: TGTGCCTGGAACGAGGGGGGTCAGCCCCAGCATTTT
abundance: few; j_gene: TRBJ2-7; d_gene: -; v_gene: TRBV15; CDR3aa: CATSRVGLDSGSSYEQYF; CDR3nt: TGTGCCACCAGCAGAGTAGGTTTGGATAGCGGAAGCTCCTACGAGCAGTACTTC
abundance: -; j_gene: TRBJ1-2; d_gene: -; v_gene: TRBV7-9; CDR3aa: CASSSLGGRRQEGTF; CDR3nt: TGTGCCAGCAGCTCCCTGGGGGGACGCCGACAAGAGGGCACCTTC
abundance: few; j_gene: TRBJ1-1; d_gene: TRBD1; v_gene: TRBV28; CDR3aa: CASRWGQGAPEAFF; CDR3nt: TGTGCCAGCAGGTGGGGACAGGGGGCTCCTGAAGCTTTCTTT
abundance: few; j_gene: TRBJ1-1; d_gene: -; v_gene: TRBV19; CDR3aa: CASSTTDPPEAFF; CDR3nt: TGTGCCAGTAGTACCACGGACCCTCCTGAAGCTTTCTTT
abundance: -; j_gene: TRBJ1-4; d_gene: -; v_gene: TRBV14; CDR3aa: CASSQALGRTNEKLFF; CDR3nt: TGTGCCAGCAGCCAAGCCCTGGGGCGGACTAATGAAAAACTGTTTTTT
abundance: -; j_gene: TRBJ2-2; d_gene: TRBD1; v_gene: TRBV7-9; CDR3aa: CASSLQGSRELFF; CDR3nt: TGTGCCAGCAGTTTACAGGGGTCCCGGGAGCTGTTTTTT
abundance: -; j_gene: TRBJ1-3; d_gene: -; v_gene: TRBV3-1; CDR3aa: CASSRKGTGNTIYF; CDR3nt: TGTGCCAGCAGCCGGAAGGGGACTGGAAACACCATATATTTT
abundance: many; j_gene: TRBJ2-7; d_gene: TRBD2; v_gene: TRBV9; CDR3aa: CASSGTSDNSYEQYF; CDR3nt: TGTGCCAGCAGCGGGACTAGCGACAACTCCTACGAGCAGTACTTC
abundance: many; j_gene: TRBJ2-5; d_gene: -; v_gene: TRBV28; CDR3aa: CASGQGVGQETQYF; CDR3nt: TGTGCCAGCGGCCAGGGAGTGGGGCAAGAGACCCAGTACTTC